This passage covers 13 T cell receptor beta chains from one sample sequenced in a study of shared clonotypes between healthy human individuals. The assay was immunoSEQ multiplex PCR, and TCRdb's table has in-frame clones only and misses some. In the table there are some 1.1 million clones, 70% to 85% of which are singletons. Sequenced material: memory CD4+ T cells from PBMCs. Subset meaning: CD45RA-negative fraction. These receptors all come from a man between 18 and 29 years old in good health. Some clones in this sample may be carry-over from other donors' samples.

The table lists this clone with a count of one. CDR3 region: CASSERLAGDTGELFF. The CDR3 bases are TGTGCCAGCAGTGAACGACTAGCGGGAGACACCGGGGAGCTGTTTTTT. This chain uses TRBV6-1 with TRBJ2-2; 12 bases agree with TRBD2. The CDR3 runs 16 residues. In germline, CDR1 is MNHNS, CDR2 SASEGT. V gave up 2 bases and J gave up 3 bases; unmatched junction bases: 1.

The chain uses TRBV27 and TRBJ2-3; TRBD1 matches 7 bases. Germline CDR1 MNHEY, CDR2 SMNVEV (reference sequence). There are 15 residues in the CDR3. The trim removed 8 bases at V and 3 bases at J, leaving 11 bases unmatched. This CDR3 is CASAVRGLGTDTQYF. The CDR3 DNA reads TGTGCCAGCGCTGTAAGGGGGCTAGGGACAGATACGCAGTATTTT.

The table lists this clone with a count of one. V usage is TRBV6-6 and J usage is TRBJ2-1, with D perhaps TRBD2 (5 bases). V was cut by 6 bases and J by 10 bases, with 13 bases left in between. The CDR3 extends over 12 amino acids. Germline-derived CDR1 and CDR2 are MNHNY and SVGAGI (reference sequence). CDR3 bases: TGTGCCAGCAGCACCCCATGGGAGGAGCAGTTCTTC. This codes for CASSTPWEEQFF.

The J gene is TRBJ1-2, the V gene TRBV6-1; possibly TRBD1 for D (5 bases). Trimming stripped 7 bases from V and 8 bases from J, with 17 bases between. This CDR3 contains 13 residues. Germline CDR1 MNHNS, CDR2 SASEGT. The CDR3 loop is CASTRSSGYGYTF. The CDR3 region has the DNA TGTGCCAGCACCCGCTCGTCAGGGTACGGCTACACCTTC.

The chain carries TRBV6-5 and TRBJ2-7; perhaps TRBD1 as D (5 bases). Germline CDR1 is MNHEY and CDR2 is SVGAGI. The CDR3 covers 15 residues. The V gene lost 7 bases and the J gene lost 12 bases, with 28 bases spanning the gap. The CDR3 sequence: CASNPDILTFRKLYF. CDR3 DNA sequence: TGTGCCAGCAACCCGGACATCCTGACCTTCCGAAAACTGTACTTC.

The gene calls are TRBV10-3 and TRBJ2-7; D ambiguous. This CDR3 is 12 amino acids long. From germline, CDR1 is ENHRY and CDR2 SYGVKD. V lost 2 bases and J 6 bases, leaving 8 bases between the germline ends. The CDR3 sequence is CAISESPFEQYF. The CDR3 DNA reads as TGTGCCATCAGTGAGAGCCCTTTCGAGCAGTACTTC.

V is TRBV7-2 and J is TRBJ1-3; D not certain. Germline lookup yields CDR1 SGHTA and CDR2 FQGNSA. The CDR3 totals 13 residues. V shed 1 base and J shed 5 bases, with 6 bases lying between them. DNA for the CDR3: TGTGCCAGCAGCTTAGGAGACCGAAACACCATATATTTT. As protein: CASSLGDRNTIYF.

On this clone itself: One end of the junction is discordant with germline, which a read error may explain. The same CDR3 arises from other DNA sequences in this sample as well. This chain links TRBV28 with TRBJ2-6, with D maybe TRBD1 (6 bases). The CDR3 spans 15 residues. CDR1 MDHEN and CDR2 SYDVKM come from the germline V gene. CDR3 amino acids: CASSIRGSGANVLTF. In DNA form, the CDR3 reads TGTGCCAGCAGCATAAGGGGGTCTGGGGCCAACGTCCTGACCTTC.

V is TRBV28 and J is TRBJ1-1; TRBD1 is a possible D gene (5 bases). The CDR3 extends over 15 amino acids. Trimming shortened V by 9 bases and J by 0 bases, and 17 bases separated the two germline ends. Germline values: CDR1 MDHEN, CDR2 SYDVKM. The CDR3 loop is CASLNLRGMNTEAFF. DNA for the CDR3: TGTGCCAGTCTAAACCTGCGGGGGATGAACACTGAAGCTTTCTTT. The full variable domain, rest sourced from reference TRBV28 and TRBJ1-1, is DVKVTQSSRYLVKRTGEKVFLECVQDMDHENMFWYRQDPGLGLRLIYFSYDVKMKEKGDIPEGYSVSREKKERFSLILESASTNQTSMYLCASLNLRGMNTEAFFGQGTRLTVV.

V and J are TRBV27 and TRBJ2-3; D might be TRBD2 (5 bases). Germline lookup yields CDR1 MNHEY and CDR2 SMNVEV (reference sequence). Deletions cut 3 bases from V and 5 bases from J, with 15 bases between. There are 15 residues in the CDR3. The CDR3 nucleotides are TGTGCCAGCAGTTTTGCTGGACTCGAGGGAGATACGCAGTATTTT. It codes for CASSFAGLEGDTQYF.

This chain connects TRBV10-2 to TRBJ2-1; D uncertain. The V gene lost 4 bases and the J gene lost 9 bases, with 10 bases spanning the gap. This CDR3 spans 12 amino acids. Germline values: CDR1 WSHSY, CDR2 SAAADI. CDR3 nucleotide sequence: TGCGCCAGCAGTGGAGGATTTGGTGAGCAGTTCTTC. It encodes CASSGGFGEQFF.

The rearrangement uses TRBV6-5 and TRBJ2-1, with 9 bases that match TRBD1. The CDR3 extends over 15 amino acids. V was clipped by 4 bases and J by 7 bases; unmatched bases: 8. The germline V gene encodes CDR1 MNHEY and CDR2 SVGAGI. The CDR3 protein is CASSSGTGSMNEQFF. The CDR3 coding sequence is TGTGCCAGCAGTTCCGGGACAGGGAGTATGAATGAGCAGTTCTTC.

The chain joins TRBV5-1 to TRBJ2-1, with 10 bases matching TRBD1. CDR1 SGHRS and CDR2 YFSETQ come from the germline V gene. V was pared by 3 bases and J by 9 bases, with 9 bases of the junction left unmatched. The CDR3 is 15 residues long. The CDR3 here is CASSSRQGAGGEQFF. The CDR3 region has the DNA TGCGCCAGCAGCTCGAGACAGGGGGCGGGTGGTGAGCAGTTCTTC. Based on the CDR3 plus reference TRBV5-1 and TRBJ2-1, the full variable domain is KAGVTQTPRYLIKTRGQQVTLSCSPISGHRSVSWYQQTPGQGLQFLFEYFSETQRNKGNFPGRFSGRQFSNSRSEMNVSTLELGDSALYLCASSSRQGAGGEQFFGPGTRLTVL.